These 6 T cell receptor beta chains share one sample of origin, sequenced in a study of TIL therapy for anti-PD-1-resistant metastatic lung cancer. The immunoSEQ assay was v3. Data came from immunoSEQ multiplex PCR; TCRdb stores just in-frame clones and leaves some out. The data contain 95,000 or so clones, 65% of them singletons. Time point given: pre-treatment sample, taken before nivolumab and TIL therapy. Tumor tissue came from excised metastases, mostly pleural nodules or supraclavicular lymph nodes. The sequencing here drew on tumor tissue, taken at baseline. Every receptor here comes from a person aged 25-85 years with non-small cell lung cancer.

The V call is TRBV7-3, the J call TRBJ2-6, with D hard to call. Trimming cost V 5 bases and J 4 bases, with 6 bases left between them. The CDR3 runs to 13 residues. Germline V gene lookup returns CDR1 SGHTA and CDR2 FQGTGA. CDR3 region: CASSLNGANVLTF. Here the CDR3 DNA reads TGTGCCAGCAGCCTAAACGGGGCCAACGTCCTGACTTTC.

This clone was recorded once. The V call is TRBV28, the J call TRBJ2-7; 7 positions agree with TRBD2. V was pared by 2 bases and J by 6 bases, with 7 bases of the junction left unmatched. CDR3 length: 14 amino acids. Germline values: CDR1 MDHEN, CDR2 SYDVKM. This CDR3 is CASSLIWRESEQYF. The DNA for the CDR3 is TGTGCCAGCAGTTTAATATGGCGGGAGAGCGAGCAGTACTTC.

The rearrangement links TRBV30 to TRBJ1-4; D possibly corresponds to TRBD1 (5 bases). V shed 2 bases and J shed 0 bases, with 13 bases lying between them. The CDR3 consists of 16 residues. CDR1 is GTSNPN, CDR2 SVGIG, per germline (reference sequence). The CDR3 sequence is CAWSMGPRATNEKLFF. Written as DNA, the CDR3 is TGTGCCTGGAGTATGGGACCGCGTGCAACTAATGAAAAACTGTTTTTT. Together with reference TRBV30 and TRBJ1-4, the CDR3 gives the full variable domain: SQTIHQWPATLVQPVGSPLSLECTVEGTSNPNLYWYRQAAGRGLQLLFYSVGIGQISSEVPQNLSASRPQDRQFILSSKKLLLSDSGFYLCAWSMGPRATNEKLFFGSGTQLSVL.

This sequence joins TRBV11-2 and TRBJ2-7; unclear D gene. This CDR3 has 14 residues. Germline V gene data show CDR1 as SGHAT and CDR2 as FQNNGV. With 0 bases removed from V and 2 bases from J, the gap between germline ends came to 8 bases. The DNA for the CDR3 is TGTGCCAGCAGCTTAGACGTGAACGCCTACGAGCAGTACTTC. It is translated as CASSLDVNAYEQYF. Full variable domain (remainder filled in from reference TRBV11-2 and TRBJ2-7): EAGVAQSPRYKIIEKRQSVAFWCNPISGHATLYWYQQILGQGPKLLIQFQNNGVVDDSQLPKDRFSAERLKGVDSTLKIQPAKLEDSAVYLCASSLDVNAYEQYFGPGTRLTVT.

The J gene is TRBJ1-1, the V gene TRBV27, with 8 bases that match TRBD1. The CDR3 loop spans 13 amino acids. The germline gives CDR1 MNHEY, CDR2 SMNVEV (reference sequence). With V trimmed by 8 bases and J by 3 bases, 5 bases remained unmatched. The CDR3 sequence is CASRQGLHTEAFF. The CDR3 nucleotides are TGTGCCAGCCGACAGGGGTTGCACACTGAAGCTTTCTTT.

This chain connects TRBV18 to TRBJ1-1; D possibly corresponds to TRBD1 (6 bases). The CDR3 spans 15 residues. The V and J ends lost 2 bases and 1 base respectively, with 11 bases between them. Germline V gene lookup returns CDR1 KGHSH and CDR2 LQKENI. The CDR3 DNA reads TGTGCCAGCTCACCATGGGGGGCGGAGAACACTGAAGCTTTCTTT. This codes for CASSPWGAENTEAFF.